This entry is about one TCR beta chain. These data come from a study of blood T cell repertoires in COVID-19. Study information: The United States, Italy and Spain supplied acute and convalescent COVID-19 samples. T cells, B-cell-depleted T cells, or PBMCs provided the cDNA or gDNA that served as material.

CDR1 and CDR2 from the germline V gene are SGHRS and YFSETQ. The CDR3 is 16 amino acids. The trim removed 4 bases at V and 5 bases at J, leaving 14 bases unmatched. In the source study's methods: Cell counts per sample came from amplifying reference gene primers. Sequenced by immunoSEQ multiplex PCR; TCRdb stores in-frame clones only, minus some. Clone size and V and J calls were adopted from that table, with D and trimming inferred from the DNA. The sample contains fewer than 200,000 clones, around three quarters of which appear only once. The chain couples TRBV5-1 to TRBJ1-1; 7 nucleotides align to TRBD1. The TCR originated in a man in his 70s with active or convalescent COVID-19. The sample consisted of peripheral blood. In DNA, the CDR3 is TGCGCCAGCAGCCCCTTGGCCAGCAACAGGGGTACTGAAGCTTTCTTT. It is translated as CASSPLASNRGTEAFF.